The entry that follows covers one T cell receptor (beta chain) sequence. Its specificity is not known. Trimming cost V 4 bases and J 6 bases, with 22 bases left between them. Germline V gene lookup returns CDR1 LGHNA and CDR2 YNFKEQ. The CDR3 has 17 residues. A second PCR of roughly 7 to 11 cycles used a sample-barcoded 5' primer and a J-beta primer mix. TCRdb used MiXCR to reprocess the 5' RACE reads, holding one entry per CDR3 protein. The data show approximately 790,000 distinct CDR3 sequences, roughly 60% seen once. This entry is derived from a study of blood T cells in healthy people across ages. Study findings and constraints: Per million T cells, the diversity of TCR beta decreased roughly linearly as age advanced.

Sequencing was performed on blood. The clonotype was recovered from a young man in good health. V and J are TRBV4-2 and TRBJ2-1, with a possible D match to TRBD2 (6 bases). The CDR3 coding sequence is TGTGCCAGCAGCCGGGTCCTAGCGCCTGACACGAGCAATGAGCAGTTCTTC. Protein sequence: CASSRVLAPDTSNEQFF.